The 24 T cell receptor beta chains below all came from one sample that was sequenced in a study of T cells in Graves' hyperthyroidism and ophthalmopathy. It was RNA transcripts that yielded the amplified TCR beta CDR3 regions. The HTBI primer set was used in a first-round RT-PCR of the TCR CDR3. Via MiXCR, TCRdb re-called the multiplex PCR reads, giving one row per CDR3 protein. The table records around 350,000 distinct CDR3 sequences, approximately 25% of them present only once. Sequencing used blood. Receptors were obtained from a man in his forties or fifties with Graves' hyperthyroidism.

In nucleotides, the CDR3 is TGTGCCAGCGCCTTCGACAGGTCGAAAAATTCACCCCTCCACTTT. Residues: CASAFDRSKNSPLHF. The rearrangement links TRBV19 to TRBJ1-6, with D perhaps TRBD1 (6 bases). The CDR3 runs 15 residues. Trimming stripped 9 bases from V and 7 bases from J, with 19 bases between. Looked up from germline, CDR1 is LNHDA and CDR2 is SQIVND (reference sequence).

This clonotype was seen a handful of times. The rearrangement uses TRBV11-2 and TRBJ1-4; D is undetermined. This CDR3 has 14 residues. The germline gives CDR1 SGHAT, CDR2 FQNNGV. Trimming took 1 base from V and 6 from J, leaving 9 bases between them. CDR3 in DNA: TGTGCCAGCAGCTTAGGGGAAGGTGATGAAAAACTGTTTTTT. As protein: CASSLGEGDEKLFF.

The rearrangement joins TRBV3-1 to TRBJ2-1; D is unresolved. The CDR3 consists of 16 residues. The V gene's germline CDR1 is LGHDT and CDR2 YNNKEL (reference sequence). V lost 1 base and J lost 13, with 23 bases in between. CDR3 nucleotide sequence: TGTGCCAGCAGCCAAGCCTGGCGGTTCTCCTACAATGGTCAGTTCTTC. This encodes CASSQAWRFSYNGQFF.

CDR3 amino acids: CASSLGDWLDTQYF. The CDR3 nucleotides are TGTGCCAGCAGCTTAGGGGACTGGTTAGATACGCAGTATTTT. V and J are TRBV7-8 and TRBJ2-3; D is possibly TRBD2 (6 bases). Germline V lookup: CDR1 SGHVS, CDR2 FQNEAQ. The CDR3 length is 14 residues. With 1 base removed from V and 5 bases from J, the gap between germline ends came to 10 bases.

This clonotype was found once. This chain's CDR3 is CSAGLAGEETQYF. In DNA form, the CDR3 reads TGCAGTGCGGGACTAGCGGGAGAGGAGACCCAGTACTTC. The chain carries TRBV20-1 and TRBJ2-5; 14 bases line up with TRBD2. Germline V CDR1 and CDR2: DFQATT, SNEGSKA (reference sequence). This CDR3 spans 13 amino acids. V trimming: 6 bases; J trimming: 5 bases; junction bases outside the gene matches: 2.

This clonotype was counted between two and nine times. A much larger clone lies a single base off, so this may be a read error. Given the absence of the conserved phenylalanine or tryptophan at the CDR3 end, a read error is likely. J is TRBJ1-1 and V is TRBV3-1; D is unresolved. The CDR3 covers 14 residues. V lost 6 bases and J 0 bases, leaving 11 bases between the germline ends. Germline values: CDR1 LGHDT, CDR2 YNNKEL (reference sequence). The CDR3 coding sequence is TGTGCCAGCAGTCCCATGGGTATGAACACTGAAGCTTTCCTT. It encodes CASSPMGMNTEAFL.

The rearrangement uses TRBV6-2 or TRBV6-3 and TRBJ1-5; D possibly corresponds to TRBD1 (5 bases). The germline CDR1 and CDR2 sequences are MNHEY and SVGEGT. The CDR3 has 14 amino acids. The germline V and J ends were trimmed by 5 bases and 2 bases, with 10 bases remaining between them. The CDR3 region has the DNA TGTGCCAGCAGTGCCGGGGGTGGCAATCAGCCCCAGCATTTT. Translation gives CASSAGGGNQPQHF.

The V call is TRBV29-1, the J call TRBJ1-1; D might be TRBD1 (5 bases). V dropped 3 bases and J dropped 8 bases, with 7 bases sitting between them. CDR1 is SQVTM, CDR2 ANQGSEA, per germline. The CDR3 contains 10 residues. This CDR3 reads CSVEGREAFF. CDR3 bases: TGCAGCGTTGAGGGGCGAGAAGCTTTCTTT.

In this sample, this clonotype turned up a few times. The rearrangement joins TRBV18 to TRBJ1-6; the D is unclear. The CDR3 has 14 residues. V lost 1 base and J 8 bases, leaving 9 bases between the germline ends. The V gene's germline CDR1 is KGHSH and CDR2 LQKENI. Here the CDR3 DNA reads TGTGCCAGCTCACCACTAGACACAGATTCACCCCTCCACTTT. As protein: CASSPLDTDSPLHF.

The sample holds a few counts of this clonotype. V and J are TRBV2 and TRBJ2-2; D is uncertain. The CDR3 is made up of 13 amino acids. Looked up from germline, CDR1 is SNHLY and CDR2 is FYNNEI. V was shortened by 3 bases and J by 5 bases, with 7 bases between the two germline ends. The CDR3 bases are TGTGCCAGCAGTGAGCTGTTGACCGGGGAGCTGTTTTTT. This gives the protein CASSELLTGELFF.

This clonotype has at least ten counts. The chain joins TRBV28 to TRBJ2-7; 8 bases are a match to TRBD2. Germline CDR1 and CDR2: MDHEN and SYDVKM. This CDR3 comprises 15 residues. The ends lost 4 bases at V and 4 bases at J; junction bases unmatched: 9. CDR3: CASSSSGRREYEQYF. CDR3 coding DNA: TGTGCCAGCAGTTCCAGCGGGAGAAGGGAGTACGAGCAGTACTTC.

The chain is built from TRBV24-1 and TRBJ1-2; D gene ambiguous. The CDR3 is 13 amino acids. The V end was cut by 4 bases, the J end by 0 bases, with 5 bases between. Germline V CDR1 and CDR2: KGHDR, SFDVKD. DNA of the CDR3: TGTGCCACCAGTGAAAGAACTAACTATGGCTACACCTTC. Translated: CATSERTNYGYTF.

The chain has TRBV29-1 and TRBJ2-3; D might be TRBD1 (6 bases). The V gene's germline CDR1 is SQVTM and CDR2 ANQGSEA. The V end lost 7 bases, the J end lost 2 bases, and 10 bases lay between the germline ends. The CDR3 contains 12 residues. The CDR3 DNA sequence: TGCAGCGCGGACAGTTACACAGATACGCAGTATTTT. The encoded protein is CSADSYTDTQYF.

This clonotype was counted only a few times. The chain uses TRBV6-9 and TRBJ1-4, with D possibly being TRBD1 (5 bases). CDR1 MNHGY and CDR2 SVAAGI come from the germline V gene. This CDR3 has 13 amino acids. V was shortened by 5 bases and J by 6 bases, with 10 bases between the two germline ends. CDR3 in DNA: TGTGCCAGCAGTGGTAGGGGTCATGAAAAACTGTTTTTT. This codes for CASSGRGHEKLFF.

The chain links TRBV7-3 to TRBJ2-7, with D uncertain. Germline V gene lookup returns CDR1 SGHTA and CDR2 FQGTGA. The CDR3 covers 16 residues. Trimming took 4 bases from V and 0 from J, leaving 16 bases between them. The CDR3 spells CASSSPNMAASYEQYF. CDR3 nucleotides: TGTGCCAGCAGCTCCCCCAACATGGCGGCCTCCTACGAGCAGTACTTC.

The rearrangement uses TRBV6-4 and TRBJ2-3; D is possibly TRBD2 (5 bases). CDR1 is MRHNA and CDR2 is SNTAGT in the germline V gene. This CDR3 region has 14 residues. Deletions cut 5 bases from V and 6 bases from J, with 15 bases between. In DNA form, the CDR3 reads TGTGCCAGCAGTCGCGGGCCCAATGCGGATACGCAGTATTTT. It yields the protein CASSRGPNADTQYF.

This clonotype was detected a few times. The chain links TRBV12-5 to TRBJ1-2; D possibly corresponds to TRBD1 (5 bases). The V gene lost 2 bases and the J gene lost 5 bases, with 12 bases spanning the gap. This CDR3 region has 14 residues. CDR1 and CDR2 (germline): LGHNT, FRNRAP. The CDR3, as DNA: TGTGCTAGTGGTTTGTTTGCAGGGCGGTATGGCTACACCTTC. Its protein product is CASGLFAGRYGYTF. The full variable domain, with the rest looked up from reference TRBV12-5 and TRBJ1-2, is DARVTQTPRHKVTEMGQEVTMRCQPILGHNTVFWYRQTMMQGLELLAYFRNRAPLDDSGMPKDRFSAEMPDATLATLKIQPSEPRDSAVYFCASGLFAGRYGYTFGSGTRLTVV.

This clonotype was counted once. The genes are TRBV28 and TRBJ2-1; D tentatively fits TRBD1 or TRBD2 (5 bases each). Trimming removed 7 bases at V and 9 bases at J, with 19 bases between. The germline V gene encodes CDR1 MDHEN and CDR2 SYDVKM. CDR3 size: 14 residues. CDR3 protein: CASTPSGGWGEQFF. The CDR3 bases are TGTGCCAGCACCCCTAGTGGGGGTTGGGGTGAGCAGTTCTTC. Variable domain in full (rest from reference TRBV28 and TRBJ2-1): DVKVTQSSRYLVKRTGEKVFLECVQDMDHENMFWYRQDPGLGLRLIYFSYDVKMKEKGDIPEGYSVSREKKERFSLILESASTNQTSMYLCASTPSGGWGEQFFGPGTRLTVL.

V gene TRBV6-2 or TRBV6-3 combines with J gene TRBJ2-1, with D possibly being TRBD2 (7 bases). The germline V and J ends were trimmed by 10 bases and 2 bases, with 15 bases remaining between them. The CDR3 spans 14 residues. Germline CDR1 is MNHEY and CDR2 is SVGEGT. The CDR3: CATMGGGPYNEQFF. The CDR3 coding sequence is TGTGCCACCATGGGGGGGGGCCCCTACAATGAGCAGTTCTTC.

CDR3 sequence reads: CASMVQVTSPLHF. The CDR3 region has the DNA TGTGCCAGCATGGTCCAGGTCACTTCACCCCTCCACTTT. The chain uses TRBV2 and TRBJ1-6; D call uncertain. Trimming removed 7 bases from V and 9 bases from J, with 13 bases in between. CDR1 SNHLY and CDR2 FYNNEI come from the germline V gene. This CDR3 has 13 residues.

CDR3 sequence: CASSQDPRDNEETQYF. CDR3 nucleotide sequence: TGTGCCAGCAGCCAAGACCCCCGGGACAACGAAGAGACCCAGTACTTC. This chain uses TRBV3-1 with TRBJ2-5; TRBD1 is a possible D gene (6 bases). Germline V gene data show CDR1 as LGHDT and CDR2 as YNNKEL (reference sequence). This CDR3 is 16 amino acids long. Between the trimmed V and J ends, which lost 0 bases and 3 bases, there was a span of 14 bases.

The rearrangement uses TRBV12-3 or TRBV12-4 and TRBJ2-7; 8 positions match TRBD2. This CDR3 region has 16 residues. V was clipped by 1 base and J by 0 bases; unmatched bases: 5. The CDR3 region is CASSLGASGPSYEQYF. The CDR3 DNA follows: TGTGCCAGCAGTTTAGGGGCTAGCGGGCCCTCCTACGAGCAGTACTTC.

This clonotype was detected a few times. This chain links TRBV6-1 with TRBJ2-7; D is unresolved. The CDR3 runs 13 residues. Germline V CDR1 and CDR2: MNHNS, SASEGT. Trimming cost V 4 bases and J 6 bases, with 13 bases left between them. The CDR3 spells CASSGSIGSEQYF. The CDR3 coding sequence is TGTGCCAGCAGTGGGTCGATCGGCAGCGAGCAGTACTTC.

The chain links TRBV6-1 to TRBJ2-5, with a possible D match to TRBD2 (5 bases). V was trimmed by 5 bases and J by 5 bases, leaving 15 bases between them. The CDR3 has 14 residues. Germline-derived CDR1 and CDR2 are MNHNS and SASEGT. CDR3: CASSQRRASETQYF. The CDR3 DNA reads as TGTGCCAGCAGTCAACGGCGGGCTAGCGAGACCCAGTACTTC.